This TCR beta chain was recovered during a study of T-cell reconstitution after alpha-beta-depleted transplantation in children. This clonotype was counted between two and nine times. Preparation of the TCRbeta library was carried out with unique molecular identifiers. TCRdb independently ran MiXCR on the PCR reads; one entry per CDR3 protein. The repertoire holds about 340,000 distinct CDR3 sequences, with more than 10% as singletons. This CDR3 is 15 amino acids long. Trimming took off 4 bases at V and 0 bases at J, with 9 bases between the two ends. Germline V gene data show CDR1 as MGHDK and CDR2 as SYGVNS.

This specimen consisted of PBMCs, obtained from the stem cell graft. The chain links TRBV25-1 to TRBJ1-4; D not certain. This sequence was found in a human donor who donated a stem cell graft to a child with Fanconi anemia. In nucleotides, the CDR3 is TGTGCCAGCAGTGGGCAGCTCCCAACTAATGAAAAACTGTTTTTT. This sequence encodes CASSGQLPTNEKLFF. Full variable domain (outside the CDR3, taken from reference TRBV25-1 and TRBJ1-4): EADIYQTPRYLVIGTGKKITLECSQTMGHDKMYWYQQDPGMELHLIHYSYGVNSTEKGDLSSESTVSRIRTEHFPLTLESARPSHTSQYLCASSGQLPTNEKLFFGSGTQLSVL.